Described below is a single TCR beta chain sequence and its context. The V gene lost 4 bases and the J gene lost 5 bases, with 14 bases spanning the gap. CDR1 is SNHLY and CDR2 is FYNNEI in the germline V gene. This CDR3 spans 14 amino acids. The data derive from a study of T cell changes during pregnancy in multiple sclerosis. Assay used: immunoSEQ multiplex PCR; TCRdb lists only in-frame clones, some missing. The repertoire holds 40,000 to 50,000 clones, with approximately 94% as singletons. The starting material was CD4+ T cells from peripheral blood mononuclear cells, obtained in the third trimester of pregnancy. The chain links TRBV2 to TRBJ2-5, with TRBD2 as a possible D gene (5 bases). The TCR comes from a female donor with multiple sclerosis, enrolled in a pregnancy study. The CDR3 is CASSGLTRVETQYF. CDR3 sequence (DNA): TGTGCCAGCAGTGGGTTGACGCGGGTGGAGACCCAGTACTTC. The full variable domain, with the rest looked up from reference TRBV2 and TRBJ2-5, is EPEVTQTPSHQVTQMGQEVILRCVPISNHLYFYWYRQILGQKVEFLVSFYNNEISEKSEIFDDQFSVERPDGSNFTLKIRSTKLEDSAMYFCASSGLTRVETQYFGPGTRLLVL.